These 23 T cell receptor beta chains originate from one sample sequenced in a study of T cell changes during pregnancy in multiple sclerosis. Clones were sequenced by immunoSEQ multiplex PCR, and TCRdb holds only the in-frame ones, with some missing. The sample has tens of thousands of clones, 88% seen once. The sample was CD4+ T cells from peripheral blood mononuclear cells, taken in the second trimester of pregnancy. Receptors were obtained from a female donor with multiple sclerosis, enrolled in a pregnancy study.

The chain couples TRBV28 to TRBJ2-3; 12 bases match TRBD2. V trimming: 5 bases; J trimming: 2 bases; junction bases outside the gene matches: 11. Germline V gene sequence: CDR1 MDHEN, CDR2 SYDVKM. The CDR3 totals 18 residues. The CDR3 region is CASSPRTSGALLTDTQYF. The CDR3 nucleotides read TGTGCCAGCAGTCCGCGGACTAGCGGGGCTTTACTCACAGATACGCAGTATTTT.

This chain uses TRBV4-1 with TRBJ1-2; 9 nucleotides align to TRBD1. Per germline, CDR1 MGHRA and CDR2 YSYEKL. V shed 4 bases, J shed 1 base, and the junction held 4 bases outside the gene matches. There are 15 residues in the CDR3. As DNA, the CDR3 is TGCGCCAGCAGCCTCCGGACAGGGGATAACTATGGCTACACCTTC. Protein: CASSLRTGDNYGYTF.

The chain employs TRBV5-1 and TRBJ1-1, with TRBD1 matching 11 bases. The CDR3 extends over 18 amino acids. The germline CDR1 and CDR2 sequences are SGHRS and YFSETQ. With V trimmed by 3 bases and J by 3 bases, 13 bases remained unmatched. CDR3 nucleotides: TGCGCCAGCAGCTCGGTTTTGGGGACAGGGGGTGGGGACACTGAAGCTTTCTTT. Its protein is CASSSVLGTGGGDTEAFF. Looking up the rest from reference TRBV5-1 and TRBJ1-1 gives the full variable domain: KAGVTQTPRYLIKTRGQQVTLSCSPISGHRSVSWYQQTPGQGLQFLFEYFSETQRNKGNFPGRFSGRQFSNSRSEMNVSTLELGDSALYLCASSSVLGTGGGDTEAFFGQGTRLTVV.

J is TRBJ1-2 and V is TRBV28; 8 bases match TRBD1. Germline V gives CDR1 MDHEN, CDR2 SYDVKM. J was trimmed by 3 bases and V by 7 bases; bases with no gene match: 4. This CDR3 region has 13 residues. The CDR3 DNA sequence: TGTGCCAGCACCGAGACAGGGGACTATGGCTACACCTTC. Translated, it gives CASTETGDYGYTF.

J is TRBJ2-7 and V is TRBV19; D is perhaps TRBD2 (6 bases). Deletions cut 6 bases from V and 1 base from J, with 13 bases between. This CDR3 spans 14 amino acids. CDR1 LNHDA and CDR2 SQIVND come from the germline V gene (reference sequence). The CDR3, as DNA: TGTGCCAGTAGGGACGGAGGGCCTTCCTACGAGCAGTACTTC. It encodes CASRDGGPSYEQYF. The variable domain in full, with the rest retrieved from reference TRBV19 and TRBJ2-7, is DGGITQSPKYLFRKEGQNVTLSCEQNLNHDAMYWYRQDPGQGLRLIYYSQIVNDFQKGDIAEGYSVSREKKESFPLTVTSAQKNPTAFYLCASRDGGPSYEQYFGPGTRLTVT.

The chain is built from TRBV5-1 and TRBJ2-1; 12 bases line up with TRBD2. V lost 4 bases to trimming and J lost 9 bases; unmatched junction nucleotides: 8. The CDR3 covers 15 residues. The germline V gene encodes CDR1 SGHRS and CDR2 YFSETQ. This CDR3 is CASSPSGRGGLEQFF. The CDR3 DNA reads TGCGCCAGCAGCCCTAGCGGGAGGGGGGGCCTTGAGCAGTTCTTC.

V is TRBV11-2 and J is TRBJ1-5; possibly TRBD1 for D (5 bases). With 5 bases removed from V and 2 bases from J, the gap between germline ends came to 10 bases. The germline gives CDR1 SGHAT, CDR2 FQNNGV. The CDR3 is 14 residues long. CDR3 DNA sequence: TGTGCCAGCAGCACAAGGGGTCGCAATCAGCCCCAGCATTTT. Translated: CASSTRGRNQPQHF.

The V gene is TRBV30, the J gene TRBJ1-5, with a weak D call TRBD1 (6 bases). The V end was cut by 3 bases, the J end by 6 bases, with 18 bases between. From germline, CDR1 is GTSNPN and CDR2 SVGIG (reference sequence). CDR3 length equals 15 residues. The CDR3 DNA follows: TGTGCCTGGAGGACGCCAGGGGCTCTATCTCAGCCCCAGCATTTT. This gives the protein CAWRTPGALSQPQHF. Looking up the rest from reference TRBV30 and TRBJ1-5 gives the full variable domain: SQTIHQWPATLVQPVGSPLSLECTVEGTSNPNLYWYRQAAGRGLQLLFYSVGIGQISSEVPQNLSASRPQDRQFILSSKKLLLSDSGFYLCAWRTPGALSQPQHFGDGTRLSIL.

CDR3 DNA: TGTGCCAGTAGTGGACAGTACCATGCCTCCTACGAGCAGTACTTC. Translated: CASSGQYHASYEQYF. This rearrangement joins TRBV19 to TRBJ2-7; maybe TRBD1 (6 bases). V gave up 5 bases and J gave up 0 bases, with 14 bases separating them. Germline loops: CDR1 LNHDA, CDR2 SQIVND (reference sequence). The CDR3 spans 15 residues.

This chain joins TRBV6-6 and TRBJ2-7, with D possibly TRBD1 on 6 matching bases. The germline V gene encodes CDR1 MNHNY and CDR2 SVGAGI (reference sequence). V lost 1 base, J lost 5 bases, and 12 bases lay in between. This CDR3 is built from 14 residues. The CDR3 region is CASSYLQGSDEQYF. The DNA for the CDR3 is TGTGCCAGCAGTTACTTACAGGGAAGTGACGAGCAGTACTTC.

This clone was counted only a few times. The chain employs TRBV27 and TRBJ2-7, with 8 bases lining up with TRBD2. Per germline, CDR1 MNHEY and CDR2 SMNVEV (reference sequence). The CDR3 has 15 amino acids. The J segment lost 6 bases and the V segment lost 5 bases, leaving 12 bases of the junction unmatched. This CDR3 is CASSPSAGGSLEQYF. DNA for the CDR3: TGTGCCAGCAGTCCGTCGGCGGGAGGCTCTCTCGAGCAGTACTTC.

V is TRBV6-1 and J is TRBJ1-1; the D gene is possibly TRBD1 (6 bases). The germline gives CDR1 MNHNS, CDR2 SASEGT. V gave up 8 bases and J gave up 11 bases, with 24 bases separating them. This CDR3 comprises 14 residues. This chain's CDR3 is CASSLTSGGPAAFF. The CDR3 nucleotides are TGTGCCAGCTCATTAACCTCTGGGGGCCCGGCGGCTTTCTTT.

The gene calls are TRBV7-3 and TRBJ2-1, with 14 bases fitting TRBD2. Germline CDR1 SGHTA, CDR2 FQGTGA. The V segment lost 5 bases and the J segment 6 bases; nucleotides outside the gene matches: 9. This CDR3 contains 17 residues. This CDR3 reads CASSPQGLAGVGNEQFF. The DNA for the CDR3 is TGTGCCAGCAGCCCCCAGGGACTAGCGGGAGTCGGCAATGAGCAGTTCTTC.

J is TRBJ1-5 and V is TRBV6-5, with a tentative D call TRBD1 (5 bases). The CDR3 runs 13 residues. CDR1 and CDR2 from the germline V gene are MNHEY and SVGAGI. Trimming took off 9 bases at V and 0 bases at J, with 9 bases between the two ends. CDR3 in DNA: TGTGCCAGAGGAGGGGTTAGCAATCAGCCCCAGCATTTT. The encoded protein is CARGGVSNQPQHF.

The chain joins TRBV19 to TRBJ2-3; a possible D gene is TRBD2 (6 bases). The ends were cut back, 5 bases at V and 2 bases at J, with 20 bases in the middle. Germline loops: CDR1 LNHDA, CDR2 SQIVND (reference sequence). The CDR3 has 17 amino acids. CDR3 DNA sequence: TGTGCCAGTAGTCTCCAACGTGACGGGGGATTCACAGATACGCAGTATTTT. Translated: CASSLQRDGGFTDTQYF.

Here the CDR3 reads CASSLGSSGRAGADTQYF. The CDR3, as DNA: TGTGCCAGCAGCTTAGGCTCTAGCGGGAGGGCCGGGGCAGATACGCAGTATTTT. This chain uses TRBV7-9 with TRBJ2-3, with 12 bases identical to TRBD2. This CDR3 spans 18 amino acids. The V and J ends lost 1 base and 4 bases, in that order; junction bases with no gene match: 9. The germline gives CDR1 SEHNR, CDR2 FQNEAQ (reference sequence). Full variable domain (outside the CDR3, taken from reference TRBV7-9 and TRBJ2-3): DTGVSQNPRHKITKRGQNVTFRCDPISEHNRLYWYRQTLGQGPEFLTYFQNEAQLEKSRLLSDRFSAERPKGSFSTLEIQRTEQGDSAMYLCASSLGSSGRAGADTQYFGPGTRLTVL.

V gene TRBV18 combines with J gene TRBJ2-5; 7 bases are shared with TRBD2. The CDR3 length is 16 residues. Germline lookup yields CDR1 KGHSH and CDR2 LQKENI. Trimming at V came to 6 bases and at J to 5 bases, leaving 15 bases not matched to a gene. This CDR3 reads CASSRRASSGDETQYF. The CDR3 DNA reads as TGTGCCAGCTCGCGGAGGGCTTCTAGCGGCGACGAGACCCAGTACTTC.

The CDR3 reads CASSAQWGDYEQYF. CDR3 bases: TGTGCCAGCAGCGCTCAGTGGGGAGACTACGAGCAGTACTTC. The chain employs TRBV7-2 and TRBJ2-7, with a tentative D call TRBD2 (5 bases). CDR3 size: 14 residues. Trimming left V 5 bases short and J 3 bases short, with 14 bases between. Germline CDR1 is SGHTA and CDR2 is FQGNSA.

This clone was seen a single time. V and J are TRBV5-1 and TRBJ2-6, with 10 bases aligning to TRBD1. After removal of 0 bases from V and 1 base from J, the junction contained 4 bases not matched to a gene. The CDR3 has 18 residues. The germline V gene has CDR1 SGHRS and CDR2 YFSETQ. The CDR3 sequence is CASSLEGQGGSGANVLTF. The CDR3 DNA is TGCGCCAGCAGCTTGGAAGGACAGGGGGGTTCTGGGGCCAACGTCCTGACTTTC.

The chain carries TRBV7-2 and TRBJ2-7; D might be TRBD1 (6 bases). Germline V lookup: CDR1 SGHTA, CDR2 FQGNSA. This CDR3 is built from 17 residues. Deletions cut 3 bases from V and 9 bases from J, with 27 bases between. The CDR3 protein is CASSLGRQIAAGVGQYF. The CDR3 DNA sequence: TGTGCCAGCAGCTTGGGGAGACAGATTGCCGCAGGGGTCGGGCAGTACTTC.

The chain combines TRBV5-4 with TRBJ2-7; 12 bases align to TRBD2. The CDR3 runs to 15 residues. V gave up 4 bases and J gave up 4 bases; unmatched junction bases: 6. Germline CDR1 is SGHNT and CDR2 is YYREEE (reference sequence). The CDR3 sequence is CASSRWTSGAYEQYF. The CDR3 region has the DNA TGTGCCAGCAGCCGATGGACTAGCGGGGCATACGAGCAGTACTTC.

This CDR3 reads CASSLEGGTIYEQYF. The CDR3 DNA reads as TGCGCCAGCAGCTTGGAAGGCGGGACGATCTACGAGCAGTACTTC. The chain joins TRBV5-1 to TRBJ2-7; tentative D call: TRBD2 (6 bases). Germline CDR1 and CDR2: SGHRS and YFSETQ. This CDR3 contains 15 residues. Trimming took 0 bases from V and 3 from J, leaving 13 bases between them.

The rearrangement uses TRBV5-1 and TRBJ2-2; 8 bases match TRBD2. There are 14 residues in the CDR3. V lost 3 bases, J lost 7 bases, and 5 bases stayed unmatched. Germline V CDR1 and CDR2: SGHRS, YFSETQ. Written as DNA, the CDR3 is TGCGCCAGCAGCTGGGGACTAGAGAGCGGGGAGCTGTTTTTT. This sequence encodes CASSWGLESGELFF.